Sequencing of this T cell receptor (beta chain) was carried out in a study of vaccination effects on CD4 cells after COVID-19. Sequencing was preceded by expansion of antigen-specific CD4+ T cells with viral peptide pools in the ViraFEST assay. Following a 10-day culture, CD4+ T cells were purified. Participants each got two BNT162b2 or mRNA-1273 vaccine doses. The repertoire was sequenced with immunoSEQ multiplex PCR; TCRdb's copy has only in-frame clones and lacks some. The sample records 70,000 to 95,000 clones, around 74% being singletons. V was cut by 2 bases and J by 12 bases, with 8 bases left in between. Germline CDR1 reads MDHEN; CDR2 reads SYDVKM. The CDR3 consists of 12 residues. With regard to this clone: Its target is not known.

The study, taken as a whole, reports: There was marked clonal contraction among infection- and vaccine-induced clones late after vaccination. Convalescent patients numbered few in the study; early post-infection timepoints were missing entirely.

The source material was CD4+ T cells from PBMCs cultured with HCoV-OC43 spike peptides, sampled after COVID-19 vaccination. As for subset: HCoV-OC43 spike overlapping peptide pool stimulation. The receptor was isolated from a human donor who received a COVID-19 vaccine. The chain recombines TRBV28 with TRBJ1-6; no definite D call. The CDR3 DNA is TGTGCCAGCAGTTTACTAGCGGTACCCCTCCACTTT. Its translation is CASSLLAVPLHF. Supplemented by reference TRBV28 and TRBJ1-6, the full variable domain reads DVKVTQSSRYLVKRTGEKVFLECVQDMDHENMFWYRQDPGLGLRLIYFSYDVKMKEKGDIPEGYSVSREKKERFSLILESASTNQTSMYLCASSLLAVPLHFGNGTRLTVT.